These 7 T cell receptor beta chains were all obtained from the same sample, sequenced in a study of blood T cell repertoires in COVID-19 (dated by TCRdb to 2018 to 2020). Preparation of the library involved the immunoSEQ multiplex PCR assay. This is the immuneACCESS table as TCRdb keeps it, with only in-frame sequences that have V and J called. A part of the clones is gone; compared with another copy, unresolved V genes explain less than half, and the rest is unexplained. In all, the sample holds 200,000 to 250,000 clones, and around nine tenths of those were seen once. Roughly 0.79% of the sample is taken by the ten largest. Sequencing was performed on peripheral blood. These receptor sequences come from a man aged 25-45 years with COVID-19, enrolled during active disease.

The V call is TRBV19, the J call TRBJ2-3; D uncertain. In germline, CDR1 is LNHDA, CDR2 SQIVND (reference sequence). V dropped 2 bases and J dropped 0 bases, with 6 bases sitting between them. This CDR3 has 14 residues. This CDR3 reads CASSITGSTDTQYF. In DNA form, the CDR3 reads TGTGCCAGTAGTATAACCGGGAGCACAGATACGCAGTATTTT.

Regarding this clone: Other DNA variants within this sample encode the same CDR3. This chain connects TRBV9 to TRBJ2-1, with TRBD2 matching 11 bases. Germline CDR1 reads SGDLS; CDR2 reads YYNGEE. Unmatched junction bases numbered 3, after V lost 3 bases and J lost 4 bases. CDR3 size: 15 residues. The CDR3 bases are TGTGCCAGCAGCGCGGGGACTAGCGGTTACAATGAGCAGTTCTTC. Its protein product is CASSAGTSGYNEQFF.

The chain uses TRBV19 and TRBJ2-1, with 8 positions matching TRBD2. The CDR3 runs to 16 residues. Trimming at V came to 7 bases and at J to 2 bases, leaving 10 bases not matched to a gene. CDR1 and CDR2 from the germline V gene are LNHDA and SQIVND (reference sequence). CDR3 loop: CASTHGTSGPYNEQFF. The CDR3 DNA is TGTGCCAGTACCCACGGGACTAGTGGCCCCTACAATGAGCAGTTCTTC.

This chain connects TRBV3-1 (or the pseudogene TRBV3-2) to TRBJ2-7, with 7 bases that match TRBD2. The V and J ends lost 1 base and 0 bases, in that order; junction bases with no gene match: 3. Germline V gives CDR1 LGHDT, CDR2 YNNKEL (reference sequence). There are 15 residues in the CDR3. This chain's CDR3 is CASSQGWDYSYEQYF. Here the CDR3 DNA reads TGTGCCAGCAGCCAAGGATGGGACTACTCCTACGAGCAGTACTTC.

The chain joins TRBV5-4 to TRBJ1-2, with 8 bases lining up with TRBD1. The V and J ends lost 4 bases and 4 bases, in that order; junction bases with no gene match: 9. Germline V gene data show CDR1 as SGHNT and CDR2 as YYREEE (reference sequence). The CDR3 has 15 residues. CDR3 DNA sequence: TGTGCCAGCAGCAGCCCACAGGGGGAAGCCTATGGCTACACCTTC. Translated: CASSSPQGEAYGYTF.

The chain combines TRBV5-1 with TRBJ2-7, with 9 bases aligning to TRBD2. CDR3 length: 14 residues. V gave up 3 bases and J gave up 6 bases; unmatched junction bases: 7. Germline lookup yields CDR1 SGHRS and CDR2 YFSETQ. DNA for the CDR3: TGCGCCAGCAGCTCGGGACTAGCTCGAAGCGAGCAGTACTTC. Translated: CASSSGLARSEQYF. Supplemented by reference TRBV5-1 and TRBJ2-7, the full variable domain reads KAGVTQTPRYLIKTRGQQVTLSCSPISGHRSVSWYQQTPGQGLQFLFEYFSETQRNKGNFPGRFSGRQFSNSRSEMNVSTLELGDSALYLCASSSGLARSEQYFGPGTRLTVT.

The V gene is TRBV5-1, the J gene TRBJ2-2, with 7 bases that match TRBD2. Germline V gene lookup returns CDR1 SGHRS and CDR2 YFSETQ. This CDR3 spans 16 amino acids. V dropped 0 bases and J dropped 5; count of bases not matched to a gene: 7. The CDR3 here is CASSLDTGGRTGELFF. In DNA, the CDR3 is TGCGCCAGCAGCTTGGATACGGGGGGAAGAACCGGGGAGCTGTTTTTT.